Following are 4 T cell receptor beta chains from one sample sequenced in a study of blood T cells in healthy people across ages. A sample-barcoded 5' primer and a J-beta primer mix were used in a second PCR of about 6 to 11 cycles. TCRdb reprocessed the 5' RACE reads with MiXCR, giving one entry per CDR3 protein. The table records approximately 800,000 distinct CDR3 sequences, about a quarter of them present only once. These data were also filed under a second study, of T cells of mothers and their children.

Sequenced input: blood. All receptors derive from a boy aged 10-17 years in good health.

The chain is built from TRBV12-3 or TRBV12-4 and TRBJ1-2; TRBD1 is a possible D gene (6 bases). Trimming cost V 3 bases and J 8 bases, with 19 bases left between them. The CDR3 length is 15 residues. CDR3 DNA sequence: TGTGCCAGCAGTTTCGCTGACAGGCTGGGAGGCGGCTACACCTTC. Its protein product is CASSFADRLGGGYTF.

The chain joins TRBV12-5 to TRBJ1-5, with unresolved D. The CDR3 extends over 16 amino acids. Trimming removed 0 bases at V and 4 bases at J, with 13 bases between. The germline V gene encodes CDR1 LGHNT and CDR2 FRNRAP. In DNA, the CDR3 is TGTGCTAGTGGTTTGGTAGTTGGACGGAGGAATCAGCCCCAGCATTTT. Translating it yields CASGLVVGRRNQPQHF.

The chain is built from TRBV29-1 and TRBJ1-2, with D unresolved. CDR1 SQVTM and CDR2 ANQGSEA come from the germline V gene. The CDR3 is 11 residues long. V lost 4 bases and J 2 bases, leaving 5 bases between the germline ends. CDR3 DNA: TGCAGCGTTGCTGAGAACTATGGCTACACCTTC. This gives the protein CSVAENYGYTF.

Only a few counts were recorded for this clonotype. The V gene is TRBV18, the J gene TRBJ2-5; D may correspond to TRBD1 or TRBD2 (5 bases each). The J call may be faulty, since TRBJ2-7 better matches the DNA end. CDR3 length equals 13 residues. The germline V gene has CDR1 KGHSH and CDR2 LQKENI. The CDR3 here is CASSPLGDHEQYF. CDR3 DNA: TGTGCCAGCTCACCCCTGGGGGACCACGAGCAGTACTTC.